This passage covers 11 T cell receptor beta chains from one sample sequenced in a study of blood T cell repertoires in COVID-19 (TCRdb year 2020). Receptor amplification or capture employed the immunoSEQ multiplex PCR assay. The clones in this table, taken by TCRdb from immuneACCESS, are in-frame only. Not every clone is retained; where verified, under half of the shortfall comes from an unresolved V gene, and the cause of the rest is unknown. Here the sample has fewer than 55,000 clones; roughly 84% occur a single time. Clones ranked in the top ten supply roughly 1.5% of the sample. The specimen sequenced was peripheral blood. These receptors were taken from a man aged 45-60 years with acute or convalescent COVID-19.

The chain has TRBV27 and TRBJ2-6; D is unresolved. Germline V gene data show CDR1 as MNHEY and CDR2 as SMNVEV (reference sequence). The CDR3 is 17 residues long. The germline V and J ends were trimmed by 7 bases and 2 bases, with 18 bases remaining between them. The CDR3 bases are TGTGCCAGCACCCTTGTTGGAAGTCTAGCTGGGGCCAACGTCCTGACTTTC. Protein sequence: CASTLVGSLAGANVLTF.

This chain connects TRBV6-5 to TRBJ1-3; a possible D gene is TRBD1 (5 bases). The V end lost 6 bases, the J end lost 0 bases, and 12 bases lay between the germline ends. CDR3 length: 15 amino acids. CDR1 and CDR2 from the germline V gene are MNHEY and SVGAGI. Here the CDR3 reads CASSKTVYSGNTIYF. CDR3 coding DNA: TGTGCCAGCAGCAAGACAGTCTACTCTGGAAACACCATATATTTT.

The genes are TRBV6-5 and TRBJ2-7, with D perhaps matching TRBD1 (6 bases). Trimming shortened V by 6 bases and J by 1 base, and 16 bases separated the two germline ends. In germline, CDR1 is MNHEY, CDR2 SVGAGI. This CDR3 contains 15 residues. The CDR3 sequence is CASSSGQLRSYEQYF. In DNA, the CDR3 is TGTGCCAGCAGCTCCGGACAGCTCAGATCCTACGAGCAGTACTTC.

This chain joins TRBV7-9 and TRBJ2-7, with 8 bases fitting TRBD1. From germline, CDR1 is SEHNR and CDR2 FQNEAQ (reference sequence). Germline trimming cut 1 base from V and 5 bases from J; bases unmatched to any gene: 4. The CDR3 extends over 14 amino acids. The CDR3 sequence: CASSLGQGSHEQYF. The DNA of the CDR3 is TGTGCCAGCAGCTTAGGACAGGGGTCACACGAGCAGTACTTC. Drawing the rest from reference TRBV7-9 and TRBJ2-7, the complete variable domain is DTGVSQNPRHKITKRGQNVTFRCDPISEHNRLYWYRQTLGQGPEFLTYFQNEAQLEKSRLLSDRFSAERPKGSFSTLEIQRTEQGDSAMYLCASSLGQGSHEQYFGPGTRLTVT.

The J gene is TRBJ2-1, the V gene TRBV18; 9 positions agree with TRBD2. The CDR3 loop spans 15 amino acids. CDR1 KGHSH and CDR2 LQKENI come from the germline V gene. J gave up 4 bases and V 6 bases, and 7 bases lay outside the gene matches. CDR3 sequence: CASSPTGLAYNEQFF. The CDR3 DNA reads as TGTGCCAGCTCCCCCACGGGACTAGCTTACAATGAGCAGTTCTTC.

CDR3 in DNA: TGCAGCGTTGACCGGGACAGGGGACATGGCTACACCTTC. It yields the protein CSVDRDRGHGYTF. V usage is TRBV29-1 and J usage is TRBJ1-2; 10 nucleotides agree with TRBD1. The V segment lost 3 bases and the J segment 6 bases; nucleotides outside the gene matches: 4. Per germline, CDR1 SQVTM and CDR2 ANQGSEA. This CDR3 region has 13 residues.

The chain joins TRBV19 to TRBJ1-1; a weak D match, TRBD1 (5 bases). CDR1 is LNHDA and CDR2 is SQIVND in the germline V gene (reference sequence). The V and J ends lost 4 bases and 5 bases respectively, with 17 bases between them. CDR3 length equals 15 residues. The CDR3 is CASSKAQGLRTEAFF. As DNA, the CDR3 is TGTGCCAGTAGTAAGGCGCAGGGTCTCCGGACTGAAGCTTTCTTT.

The V call is TRBV19, the J call TRBJ1-2, with 7 positions matching TRBD1. CDR3 length: 17 residues. CDR1 is LNHDA, CDR2 SQIVND, per germline (reference sequence). V trimming: 6 bases; J trimming: 5 bases; junction bases outside the gene matches: 18. In DNA, the CDR3 is TGTGCCAGTAGAAAAGTCGGGACAGCACAGGGGCATTATGGCTACACCTTC. Residues: CASRKVGTAQGHYGYTF.

The V and J genes are TRBV29-1 and TRBJ1-2; 8 bases agree with TRBD1. Germline V gene sequence: CDR1 SQVTM, CDR2 ANQGSEA. The V gene end was trimmed by 7 bases and the J gene end by 2 bases; junction bases not matched to a gene: 6. This CDR3 is 13 amino acids long. The CDR3 protein is CSAARQGNYGYTF. CDR3 coding DNA: TGCAGCGCCGCCCGACAGGGGAACTATGGCTACACCTTC.

The V gene is TRBV5-1, the J gene TRBJ2-3; unclear D gene. Germline V CDR1 and CDR2: SGHRS, YFSETQ. The CDR3 extends over 14 amino acids. Deletions cut 0 bases from V and 2 bases from J, with 7 bases between. CDR3 coding DNA: TGCGCCAGCAGCTTGGACAGAACCACAGATACGCAGTATTTT. It specifies CASSLDRTTDTQYF.

The chain combines TRBV7-8 with TRBJ2-5, with TRBD1 matching over 11 bases. Per germline, CDR1 SGHVS and CDR2 FQNEAQ. The length of the CDR3 is 15 residues. V gave up 5 bases and J gave up 2 bases; unmatched junction bases: 4. The CDR3 sequence is CASSHRDRGQETQYF. The CDR3 DNA reads TGTGCCAGCAGCCACCGGGACAGGGGGCAAGAGACCCAGTACTTC.